Below are 10 T cell receptor beta chains sequenced from a single sample in a study of CD8 T cells in Susac syndrome. When the RNA was reverse transcribed, random hexamers were used with an input of roughly 0.5 to 1 ug. TCRdb reprocessed the immunoSEQ multiplex PCR reads via MiXCR and lists one record per CDR3 protein. The sample records about 120,000 distinct CDR3 sequences, roughly 92% being singletons. The sequenced sample was CD4+ T cells from PBMCs. These receptors all come from a human donor in good health.

The chain is built from TRBV2 and TRBJ2-7, with D uncertain. V shed 6 bases and J shed 5 bases, with 11 bases lying between them. The length of the CDR3 is 12 residues. Germline V gene data show CDR1 as SNHLY and CDR2 as FYNNEI. CDR3 sequence reads: CASRLELHEQYF. CDR3 bases: TGTGCCAGCAGGCTGGAGCTCCACGAGCAGTACTTC.

The chain recombines TRBV18 with TRBJ2-5; D perhaps matches TRBD1 (6 bases). This CDR3 contains 14 residues. The germline V and J ends were trimmed by 2 bases and 2 bases, with 9 bases remaining between them. From germline, CDR1 is KGHSH and CDR2 LQKENI. The CDR3 protein is CASSPGTPQETQYF. The DNA for the CDR3 is TGTGCCAGCTCACCAGGGACACCGCAAGAGACCCAGTACTTC.

This sequence joins TRBV12-3 or TRBV12-4 and TRBJ2-7, with unresolved D. V was trimmed by 5 bases and J by 3 bases, leaving 8 bases between them. The CDR3 is 12 residues long. The CDR3: CASSVSRYEQYF. The CDR3 coding sequence is TGTGCCAGCAGTGTAAGTCGCTACGAGCAGTACTTC.

This clonotype showed up just a few times. The chain carries TRBV7-2 and TRBJ2-5; D possibly corresponds to TRBD2 (6 bases). This CDR3 comprises 15 residues. The V gene lost 1 base and the J gene lost 5 bases, with 14 bases spanning the gap. CDR1 is SGHTA, CDR2 FQGNSA, per germline. The CDR3 nucleotides read TGTGCCAGCAGCTTAGGCGGGGCGGGCGGGGAGACCCAGTACTTC. This translates into CASSLGGAGGETQYF. Using reference TRBV7-2 and TRBJ2-5 for the parts outside the CDR3, the full variable domain is GAGVSQSPSNKVTEKGKDVELRCDPISGHTALYWYRQSLGQGLEFLIYFQGNSAPDKSGLPSDRFSAERTGGSVSTLTIQRTQQEDSAVYLCASSLGGAGGETQYFGPGTRLLVL.

The chain links TRBV5-1 to TRBJ2-2, with D perhaps matching TRBD1 (6 bases). The CDR3 spans 15 residues. CDR1 and CDR2 (germline): SGHRS, YFSETQ. Trimming removed 1 base from V and 1 base from J, with 8 bases in between. The CDR3 coding sequence is TGCGCCAGCAGCTTGCCGACAGGGAACACCGGGGAGCTGTTTTTT. It codes for CASSLPTGNTGELFF.

The chain links TRBV19 to TRBJ2-4; possibly TRBD2 for D (7 bases). Per the germline V gene, CDR1 is LNHDA and CDR2 is SQIVND (reference sequence). This CDR3 contains 15 residues. Trimming left V 2 bases short and J 8 bases short, with 16 bases between. Here the CDR3 DNA reads TGTGCCAGTAGTATAAAGGGGGGGGCGGCTGACATTCAGTACTTC. Protein product: CASSIKGGAADIQYF.

The chain employs TRBV19 and TRBJ1-5, with a possible D match to TRBD1 (6 bases). This CDR3 is 16 amino acids long. V lost 6 bases, J lost 4 bases, and 19 bases lay in between. Germline-derived CDR1 and CDR2 are LNHDA and SQIVND (reference sequence). The CDR3 protein is CASSKGRGKGNQPQHF. DNA of the CDR3: TGTGCCAGTAGCAAAGGGAGGGGGAAGGGGAATCAGCCCCAGCATTTT. Complete variable domain (other parts from reference TRBV19 and TRBJ1-5): DGGITQSPKYLFRKEGQNVTLSCEQNLNHDAMYWYRQDPGQGLRLIYYSQIVNDFQKGDIAEGYSVSREKKESFPLTVTSAQKNPTAFYLCASSKGRGKGNQPQHFGDGTRLSIL.

This sequence joins TRBV30 and TRBJ1-1; 10 bases are shared with TRBD1. The V and J ends lost 1 base and 0 bases, in that order; junction bases with no gene match: 8. CDR3 length: 17 residues. CDR1 is GTSNPN and CDR2 is SVGIG in the germline V gene (reference sequence). The CDR3 region is CAWSATGGPRLNTEAFF. The CDR3 bases are TGTGCCTGGAGTGCGACAGGGGGCCCGCGTTTGAACACTGAAGCTTTCTTT.

The J gene is TRBJ1-2, the V gene TRBV18; no definite D call. CDR3 size: 15 residues. In germline, CDR1 is KGHSH, CDR2 LQKENI. Trimming removed 3 bases from V and 2 bases from J, with 13 bases in between. CDR3 protein: CASSPLSGGNYGYTF. The CDR3 DNA reads as TGTGCCAGCTCACCCCTGAGTGGCGGGAACTATGGCTACACCTTC.

This clonotype was detected a few times. The chain uses TRBV18 and TRBJ2-1, with D possibly being TRBD1 (5 bases). The CDR3 runs 15 residues. CDR1 and CDR2 from the germline V gene are KGHSH and LQKENI. The ends were cut back, 6 bases at V and 0 bases at J, with 12 bases in the middle. This CDR3 reads CASSPDRSSYNEQFF. Written as DNA, the CDR3 is TGTGCCAGCTCGCCAGACAGAAGCTCCTACAATGAGCAGTTCTTC.